Sequencing of this T cell receptor (beta chain) was carried out in a study of blood T cell repertoires in COVID-19. Looking at the study overall: Samples came from the United States, Italy and Spain, spanning acute and convalescent COVID-19. T cells, B-cell-depleted T cells, or PBMCs provided the cDNA or gDNA that served as material.

Participants reported their clinical history, and cohort assignment relied on those reports. For recovered donors of Cohort 3, there were two negative PCRs, clearance, or symptom resolution. Method: immunoSEQ multiplex PCR; TCRdb's copy keeps in-frame clones and lacks some. The sample lists under 350,000 clones, roughly nine tenths occurring once. V was shortened by 0 bases and J by 0 bases, with 8 bases between the two germline ends. Per germline, CDR1 SGHAT and CDR2 FQNNGV. CDR3 length: 16 amino acids. This TCR came from a man aged 60 to 75 who had recovered from COVID-19. The rearrangement links TRBV11-2 to TRBJ2-2, with a tentative D call TRBD2 (6 bases). The sequenced material came from PBMCs or T cells enriched from blood (not recorded which). The CDR3 region has the DNA TGTGCCAGCAGCTTAGACGGGGGACCGAACACCGGGGAGCTGTTTTTT. It is translated as CASSLDGGPNTGELFF.